The 7 T cell receptor beta chains presented below share a single source sample, sequenced in a study of cytomegalovirus exposure and HLA in healthy donors. With 60 Vbeta and 13 Jbeta primers, the PCR was carried out. The protocol was immunoSEQ multiplex PCR, while the TCRdb copy is restricted to in-frame clones and leaves out a portion. This table has around 180,000 clones, 80% to 85% appearing once. Sequenced: PBMCs. The receptors derive from a boy younger than 10 in good health and CMV-seronegative.

The chain uses TRBV7-2 and TRBJ2-1, with 15 bases identical to TRBD2. The CDR3 has 18 amino acids. The V and J ends lost 2 bases and 7 bases, in that order; junction bases with no gene match: 9. The germline gives CDR1 SGHTA, CDR2 FQGNSA. The CDR3 DNA sequence: TGTGCCAGCAGCTTACCCTGGACTAGCGGGAGGGCCAGGAATGAGCAGTTCTTC. Encoded protein: CASSLPWTSGRARNEQFF.

This clone was recorded once. J is TRBJ1-6 and V is TRBV9; D might be TRBD1 (5 bases). Germline-derived CDR1 and CDR2 are SGDLS and YYNGEE. The CDR3 length is 16 residues. The V and J ends lost 0 bases and 6 bases respectively, with 13 bases between them. In DNA form, the CDR3 reads TGTGCCAGCAGCGTAGCGGCGACAGTAGGTAATTCACCCCTCCACTTT. This gives the protein CASSVAATVGNSPLHF.

The chain joins TRBV4-2 to TRBJ2-6; 10 nucleotides match TRBD1. The CDR3 sequence is 18 residues long. Germline CDR1 and CDR2: LGHNA and YNFKEQ. The V and J ends lost 1 base and 1 base, in that order; junction bases with no gene match: 4. CDR3 nucleotides: TGTGCCAGCAGCCAAGTACGGACAGGGGGGTCTGGGGCCAACGTCCTGACTTTC. It is translated as CASSQVRTGGSGANVLTF.

This chain joins TRBV5-1 and TRBJ2-1; 8 bases fit TRBD2. The germline V gene encodes CDR1 SGHRS and CDR2 YFSETQ. This CDR3 is built from 14 residues. With 1 base clipped from V and 7 bases from J, the junction kept 4 bases outside the gene matches. The CDR3 spells CASSLSGSSNEQFF. In nucleotides, the CDR3 is TGCGCCAGCAGCTTGAGCGGGAGCTCAAATGAGCAGTTCTTC.

This chain connects TRBV5-5 to TRBJ1-2; D possibly corresponds to TRBD1 (5 bases). The germline CDR1 and CDR2 sequences are SGHKS and YYEKEE (reference sequence). The CDR3 is 14 residues long. V was shortened by 4 bases and J by 4 bases, with 14 bases between the two germline ends. The CDR3 nucleotides are TGTGCCAGCAGCACGGGCGGGGGGGGCTATGGCTACACCTTC. Its protein is CASSTGGGGYGYTF.

The V and J genes are TRBV5-1 and TRBJ2-2, with 8 bases fitting TRBD2. CDR1 and CDR2 (germline): SGHRS, YFSETQ. The CDR3 totals 17 residues. The V gene end was trimmed by 1 base and the J gene end by 2 bases; junction bases not matched to a gene: 7. Written as DNA, the CDR3 is TGCGCCAGCAGCTTGCTCGCGGGGGGCATCAACACCGGGGAGCTGTTTTTT. It specifies CASSLLAGGINTGELFF.

The rearrangement uses TRBV10-2 and TRBJ2-7, with 11 bases matching TRBD2. V dropped 2 bases and J dropped 0; count of bases not matched to a gene: 12. Germline CDR1 WSHSY, CDR2 SAAADI. The CDR3 has 19 amino acids. The CDR3 DNA reads as TGCGCCAGCAGTGAGAGGTGGCCTAGCGGGGGGTCATTCTCCTACGAGCAGTACGTC. Encoded protein: CASSERWPSGGSFSYEQYV.